Listed below are T cell receptor beta chains from one sample, sequenced in a study of cytomegalovirus exposure and HLA in healthy donors. Repertoires were generated with immunoSEQ multiplex PCR, while TCRdb's copy carries only in-frame clones and drops some. The sample records some 150,000 clones, about 88% being singletons. Source material: PBMCs. These receptors were collected from a woman aged 18-29 years in good health and CMV-seropositive. The CDR3 runs from the conserved cysteine through the conserved F or W. A D gene is named only where the DNA matches it firmly. A clone size is listed for some rows: how often the clone was seen (once, few, many), or a class if it is expanded.

cdr3_length	d_call	clone_size	j_call	v_call	cdr3_nt	cdr3_aa
14	-	-	TRBJ1-5	TRBV25-1	TGTGCCAGCAGTCAGGCAGGGAAAGGTCAGCCCCAGCATTTT	CASSQAGKGQPQHF
13	TRBD1	few	TRBJ1-2	TRBV30	TGTGCCTGGAGTTACAGGGGAGGCTATGGCTACACCTTC	CAWSYRGGYGYTF
15	-	-	TRBJ2-1	TRBV29-1	TGCAGCGTTGAGGGGCGAAGAGTCCAAGCCAATGAGCAGTTCTTC	CSVEGRRVQANEQFF
14	-	-	TRBJ2-7	TRBV2	TGTGCCAGCAGACAAATGAGGACAATCTACGAGCAGTACTTC	CASRQMRTIYEQYF
19	-	-	TRBJ2-6	TRBV12-2	TGTGCAAGTCGCTTCGCCTTGGAGCAACTCCGTCCTGGGGCCAACGTCCTGACTTTC	CASRFALEQLRPGANVLTF
14	-	-	TRBJ2-1	TRBV7-2	TGTGCCAGCACCCAGCGGCCGGTCGGATTTGAGCAGTTCTTC	CASTQRPVGFEQFF
13	TRBD2	-	TRBJ2-3	TRBV6-6	TGTGCCAGCTCCAGCGGGAGATCAGATACGCAGTATTTT	CASSSGRSDTQYF
13	-	-	TRBJ1-4	TRBV5-1	TGCGCCAGCAGCCCAGGGGCTAATGAAAAACTGTTTTTT	CASSPGANEKLFF
15	-	-	TRBJ2-6	TRBV27	TGTGCCAGCAGCCCCTCGGGTTTTGGGGCCAACGTCCTGACTTTC	CASSPSGFGANVLTF
15	-	-	TRBJ2-1	TRBV15	TGTGCCACCAGCAGAGCGGGTGGTTTTGGCTCGGAGCAGTTCTTC	CATSRAGGFGSEQFF
15	-	-	TRBJ2-3	TRBV18	TGTGCCAGCTCACCACAACAGAGGGCCACAGATACGCAGTATTTT	CASSPQQRATDTQYF
17	TRBD2	-	TRBJ2-7	TRBV18	TGTGCCAGCTCATTAGCCGGGACTAGCGGGATTTTAAGCGAGCAGTACTTC	CASSLAGTSGILSEQYF
16	-	-	TRBJ1-2	TRBV2	TGTGCCAGCAGTGTTCCGGGACACCCTAAGGTCCGCGGCTACACCTTC	CASSVPGHPKVRGYTF
20	TRBD2	-	TRBJ2-1	TRBV4-1	TGCGCCAGCAGCCAAGATCGACTAGCGGGGCTTCAATTTCTTTACAATGAGCAGTTCTTC	CASSQDRLAGLQFLYNEQFF
19	-	-	TRBJ2-2	TRBV4-2	TGTGCCAGCAGCCGTAACTTCGGACTCTTCACCGCGAACACCGGGGAGCTGTTTTTT	CASSRNFGLFTANTGELFF
14	-	few	TRBJ1-1	TRBV18	TGTGCCAGCTCACCAGCCTACGGTACGACTGAAGCTTTCTTT	CASSPAYGTTEAFF
17	-	-	TRBJ2-5	TRBV4-1	TGCGCCAGCAGCCAAGGCACACCTCGACAGGGAGGAGAGACCCAGTACTTC	CASSQGTPRQGGETQYF
11	TRBD1	-	TRBJ1-2	TRBV29-1	TGCAGCGCCGAGGGGGCGCGGGGCTACACCTTC	CSAEGARGYTF
16	TRBD1	few	TRBJ1-3	TRBV19	TGTGCCAGTAGTTCACAGACAGGGACCTCTGGAAACACCATATATTTT	CASSSQTGTSGNTIYF
16	TRBD2	-	TRBJ2-1	TRBV11-3	TGTGCCAGCAGTCCGAAGAGCGGGAGGTGGAACAATGAGCAGTTCTTC	CASSPKSGRWNNEQFF
17	TRBD1	few	TRBJ2-1	TRBV5-4	TGTGCCAGCAGCCCCCGTCCGGGACAGGGTTACTACAATGAGCAGTTCTTC	CASSPRPGQGYYNEQFF
16	-	-	TRBJ2-1	TRBV15	TGTGCCACCAGCAGTTTCGGTTGGGGGGAGGACAATGAGCAGTTCTTC	CATSSFGWGEDNEQFF
19	TRBD1	once	TRBJ2-6	TRBV11-2	TGTGCCAGCAGCTTATGGTTGGGACAGGGTATGGCTGGGGCCAACGTCCTGACTTTC	CASSLWLGQGMAGANVLTF
15	TRBD2	-	TRBJ2-1	TRBV19	TGTGCCAGTACAATCGGGACTAGCATCTACAATGAGCAGTTCTTC	CASTIGTSIYNEQFF
16	TRBD1	-	TRBJ1-5	TRBV23-1	TGCGCCAGCAGTCGCCCTGCCGGACAGGGGGGTCAGCCCCAGCATTTT	CASSRPAGQGGQPQHF
16	TRBD1	-	TRBJ2-7	TRBV7-9	TGTGCCAGCAGCCCGAGACAGGGGAATGGTGTGGACGAGCAGTACTTC	CASSPRQGNGVDEQYF
13	-	-	TRBJ2-5	TRBV25-1	TGTGCCAGCAGTGAATATAATGAAGAGACCCAGTACTTC	CASSEYNEETQYF
15	TRBD1	-	TRBJ1-2	TRBV2	TGTGCCAGCAGCGGACCAGGACAGGGTCTCTATGGCTACACCTTC	CASSGPGQGLYGYTF
15	-	-	TRBJ1-2	TRBV6-5	TGTGCCAGCAGTTACTCCCCGGCAGGGGACTATGGCTACACCTTC	CASSYSPAGDYGYTF
14	-	-	TRBJ1-4	TRBV4-1	TGCGCCAGCAGGGGAGGGGCAGGGCGGGAAAAACTGTTTTTT	CASRGGAGREKLFF
14	TRBD2	-	TRBJ2-7	TRBV5-1	TGCGCCAGCAGCGCCAGACTAGCGGGAGGTGAGCAGTACTTC	CASSARLAGGEQYF
15	-	-	TRBJ1-5	TRBV19	TGTGCCAGTAGTATGTCAGGGGTTGGCAATCAGCCCCAGCATTTT	CASSMSGVGNQPQHF
14	-	-	TRBJ2-1	TRBV4-3	TGCGCCAGCAGCCACCCCGACAGGTTCAATGAGCAGTTCTTC	CASSHPDRFNEQFF
14	-	-	TRBJ1-4	TRBV5-4	TGTGCCAGCAGCTTGCGGGGTGCGAATGAAAAACTGTTTTTT	CASSLRGANEKLFF
14	TRBD2	-	TRBJ2-1	TRBV6-5	TGTGCCAGCAGAAGGGACTATTCTTCGAATGAGCAGTTCTTC	CASRRDYSSNEQFF
15	-	-	TRBJ1-2	TRBV6-1	TGTGCCAGCACACAGGTCTCCCTGGGGAACTATGGCTACACCTTC	CASTQVSLGNYGYTF
16	-	few	TRBJ2-7	TRBV1	TGCACCAGCAGCGCGCAAGAGGAGGGCAACCTCTACGAGCAGTACTTC	CTSSAQEEGNLYEQYF
21	TRBD2	-	TRBJ2-5	TRBV4-1	TGCGCCAGCAGCCAAGATTACGGACTAGCGGGAGGCCCTGGGTACCAAGAGACCCAGTACTTC	CASSQDYGLAGGPGYQETQYF
17	TRBD2	once	TRBJ2-5	TRBV7-2	TGTGCCAGCAGCATAGCGGGACTAGCGGGAGCCTGGGAGACCCAGTACTTC	CASSIAGLAGAWETQYF
13	-	-	TRBJ1-2	TRBV5-1	TGCGCCAGCAGCTTTGGCAGGGAAACTCGCTACACCTTC	CASSFGRETRYTF
13	-	once	TRBJ2-2	TRBV5-1	TGCGCCAGCAGCTCCTTGAACACCGGGGAGCTGTTTTTT	CASSSLNTGELFF